This TCR beta chain was recorded in a study of T-cell reconstitution after alpha-beta-depleted transplantation in children. Using unique molecular identifiers, the investigators prepared the TCRbeta library. TCRdb used MiXCR to reprocess the PCR reads, holding one entry per CDR3 protein. Of some 240,000 distinct CDR3 sequences listed, around 8.9% are singletons. This clonotype was counted many times. Germline-derived CDR1 and CDR2 are DFQATT and SNEGSKA (reference sequence). CDR3 length: 15 residues. The V gene lost 0 bases and the J gene lost 6 bases, with 18 bases spanning the gap. This TCR was sampled from a human donor who donated a stem cell graft to a child with SCID. This specimen consisted of PBMCs from the stem cell graft donor, obtained from the stem cell graft. The chain has TRBV20-1 and TRBJ2-7, with a possible D match to TRBD2 (7 bases). CDR3 protein: CSAREPGGRIGEQYF. CDR3 nucleotides: TGCAGTGCTAGAGAACCCGGGGGGCGCATCGGCGAGCAGTACTTC.